A single sample is the source of the 20 T cell receptor beta chains below, sequenced in a study of cytomegalovirus exposure and HLA in healthy donors. PCR amplification relied on 60 Vbeta primers (plus 13 Jbeta primers). Repertoires were generated with immunoSEQ multiplex PCR, while TCRdb's copy carries only in-frame clones and drops some. The sample records some 200,000 clones, 70% being singletons. Sequencing input: PBMCs. Source of these receptors: a man aged 40-49 years in good health and CMV-seropositive.

This sequence joins TRBV7-6 and TRBJ1-1; 7 nucleotides match TRBD1. From germline, CDR1 is SGHVS and CDR2 FNYEAQ. Trimming took 6 bases from V and 4 from J; bases not matched to a gene: 5. The CDR3 totals 13 residues. CDR3 sequence reads: CASREAGGTEAFF. The CDR3 DNA is TGTGCCAGCAGGGAAGCAGGGGGCACTGAAGCTTTCTTT.

The chain couples TRBV5-4 to TRBJ2-5, with a possible D match to TRBD2 (5 bases). The CDR3 covers 14 residues. Germline assignment: CDR1 SGHNT and CDR2 YYREEE (reference sequence). V lost 1 base to trimming and J lost 2 bases, with 9 bases between them. CDR3 residues: CASSLPGYQETQYF. The CDR3 DNA sequence: TGTGCCAGCAGCTTGCCGGGGTATCAAGAGACCCAGTACTTC.

The CDR3 region has the DNA TGTGCCAGCAGCTTCGCCGGGACAGGGCCGCGCAATCAGCCCCAGCATTTT. It specifies CASSFAGTGPRNQPQHF. This chain links TRBV5-6 with TRBJ1-5; 9 nucleotides line up with TRBD1. CDR3 length: 17 amino acids. Germline V gene lookup returns CDR1 SGHDT and CDR2 YYEEEE. V was clipped by 2 bases and J by 2 bases; unmatched bases: 8.

This clone appeared a few times. The chain employs TRBV21-1 and TRBJ2-5; the table's D call, TRBD2, was not checked against the DNA. TRBV21-1 is a pseudogene locus. The CDR3 has 12 residues. The CDR3 DNA reads as TGTGCCAGCAGCAAAGGAGCAGAGACCCAGTACTTC. Encoded protein: CASSKGAETQYF.

The rearrangement links TRBV29-1 to TRBJ1-2; 7 bases line up with TRBD1. This CDR3 has 16 residues. Per germline, CDR1 SQVTM and CDR2 ANQGSEA. With 1 base clipped from V and 7 bases from J, the junction kept 15 bases outside the gene matches. Here the CDR3 DNA reads TGCAGCGTTGAAGGTGGGGGGCGGACAGGAAAAGGTGGCTACACCTTC. Translating gives CSVEGGGRTGKGGYTF.

The chain has TRBV5-4 and TRBJ2-1, with D unresolved. The germline V gene encodes CDR1 SGHNT and CDR2 YYREEE (reference sequence). The CDR3 consists of 11 residues. Trimming removed 2 bases from V and 10 bases from J, with 7 bases in between. In nucleotides, the CDR3 is TGTGCCAGCAGCTTCGGAGAAGAGCAGTTCTTC. Protein sequence: CASSFGEEQFF.

The genes are TRBV5-4 and TRBJ2-7, with 10 positions matching TRBD1. Germline CDR1 is SGHNT and CDR2 is YYREEE (reference sequence). The CDR3 is 15 amino acids. The trim removed 2 bases at V and 2 bases at J, leaving 4 bases unmatched. CDR3 sequence reads: CASSFTGTGAYEQYF. The CDR3 coding sequence is TGTGCCAGCAGCTTTACCGGGACAGGGGCCTACGAGCAGTACTTC.

This clone has a handful of counts. J is TRBJ1-6 and V is TRBV6-1, with D maybe TRBD1 (6 bases). The CDR3 contains 16 residues. CDR1 and CDR2 from the germline V gene are MNHNS and SASEGT. V lost 1 base and J 7 bases, leaving 14 bases between the germline ends. In nucleotides, the CDR3 is TGTGCCAGCAGTGAAGGGCGAGGGGGAGCGAATTCACCCCTCCACTTT. It specifies CASSEGRGGANSPLHF.

V is TRBV11-3 and J is TRBJ2-2; 7 bases are a match to TRBD1. CDR3 length: 14 residues. With V trimmed by 5 bases and J by 7 bases, 7 bases remained unmatched. Germline CDR1 and CDR2: SGHNT and YENEEA. In DNA, the CDR3 is TGTGCCAGCAGCCAGGGGGTTGGTGACGGGGAGCTGTTTTTT. Protein sequence: CASSQGVGDGELFF. Variable domain in full (rest from reference TRBV11-3 and TRBJ2-2): EAGVVQSPRYKIIEKKQPVAFWCNPISGHNTLYWYLQNLGQGPELLIRYENEEAVDDSQLPKDRFSAERLKGVDSTLKIQPAELGDSAVYLCASSQGVGDGELFFGEGSRLTVL.

This clone came up a few times. This chain links TRBV6-5 with TRBJ1-6, with D maybe TRBD1 (5 bases). Trimming shortened V by 2 bases and J by 14 bases, and 19 bases separated the two germline ends. Germline lookup yields CDR1 MNHEY and CDR2 SVGAGI. The CDR3 has 15 residues. The DNA for the CDR3 is TGTGCCAGCAGTTACGGAGGGCAGGGTGGCCTTTCCCTCCACTTT. Translated: CASSYGGQGGLSLHF.

V is TRBV7-2 and J is TRBJ1-6; 12 bases are a match to TRBD1. The J segment lost 8 bases and the V segment lost 6 bases, leaving 11 bases of the junction unmatched. This CDR3 is built from 17 residues. The V gene's germline CDR1 is SGHTA and CDR2 FQGNSA. The CDR3 loop reads CASSSPGQGALDSPLHF. For the CDR3, the DNA is TGTGCCAGCAGTTCCCCGGGACAGGGGGCTCTAGATTCACCCCTCCACTTT.

This chain joins TRBV28 and TRBJ1-5; a weak D match, TRBD1 (6 bases). V lost 2 bases and J lost 2, with 10 bases in between. Per germline, CDR1 MDHEN and CDR2 SYDVKM. CDR3 length: 15 residues. In DNA form, the CDR3 reads TGTGCCAGCAGTTTAGCAGGGGCTGGCAATCAGCCCCAGCATTTT. It is translated as CASSLAGAGNQPQHF.

The rearrangement links TRBV27 to TRBJ1-5, with D unresolved. The germline gives CDR1 MNHEY, CDR2 SMNVEV (reference sequence). Trimming shortened V by 4 bases and J by 4 bases, and 5 bases separated the two germline ends. There are 12 residues in the CDR3. The DNA of the CDR3 is TGTGCCAGCAGTTACATAAATCAGCCCCAGCATTTT. Its protein is CASSYINQPQHF.

The gene calls are TRBV27 and TRBJ1-6, with TRBD1 matching 7 bases. Trimming at V came to 4 bases and at J to 10 bases, leaving 7 bases not matched to a gene. The germline CDR1 and CDR2 sequences are MNHEY and SMNVEV (reference sequence). The CDR3 is made up of 14 amino acids. The CDR3 protein is CASSSQGVRSPLHF. CDR3 in DNA: TGTGCCAGCAGTTCTCAGGGGGTAAGGTCACCCCTCCACTTT.

This clone came up a few times. V and J are TRBV25-1 and TRBJ2-1, with D perhaps TRBD1 (6 bases). This CDR3 region has 15 residues. The germline V gene has CDR1 MGHDK and CDR2 SYGVNS. Deletions cut 2 bases from V and 1 base from J, with 9 bases between. DNA for the CDR3: TGTGCCAGCAGTGAAGGGGGCGGATCCTACAATGAGCAGTTCTTC. Its translation: CASSEGGGSYNEQFF.

J is TRBJ2-7 and V is TRBV6-5; D possibly corresponds to TRBD2 (5 bases). The CDR3 totals 14 residues. Germline V lookup: CDR1 MNHEY, CDR2 SVGAGI. V lost 0 bases and J 1 base, leaving 7 bases between the germline ends. DNA for the CDR3: TGTGCCAGCAGTTACTCGGGAGCTTCCTACGAGCAGTACTTC. It is translated as CASSYSGASYEQYF.

V is TRBV28 and J is TRBJ2-5, with 10 bases fitting TRBD2. CDR3 length equals 15 residues. V was clipped by 3 bases and J by 2 bases; unmatched bases: 3. Germline CDR1 is MDHEN and CDR2 is SYDVKM. The CDR3 is CASSFQAGGQETQYF. The CDR3 region has the DNA TGTGCCAGCAGTTTCCAAGCGGGGGGGCAAGAGACCCAGTACTTC. Full variable domain (missing parts from reference TRBV28 and TRBJ2-5): DVKVTQSSRYLVKRTGEKVFLECVQDMDHENMFWYRQDPGLGLRLIYFSYDVKMKEKGDIPEGYSVSREKKERFSLILESASTNQTSMYLCASSFQAGGQETQYFGPGTRLLVL.

V and J are TRBV6-5 and TRBJ2-2; the match to TRBD1 covers 7 bases. The CDR3 spans 16 residues. Germline V CDR1 and CDR2: MNHEY, SVGAGI. The ends lost 1 base at V and 1 base at J; junction bases unmatched: 3. The CDR3: CASSYYPGGNTGELFF. The CDR3 nucleotides are TGTGCCAGCAGTTACTACCCAGGGGGGAACACCGGGGAGCTGTTTTTT.

The chain recombines TRBV11-2 with TRBJ1-2; TRBD1 matches at 8 bases. This CDR3 spans 13 amino acids. The junction had 7 bases not matched to a gene; V was cut back by 5 bases and J by 8 bases. CDR1 and CDR2 from the germline V gene are SGHAT and FQNNGV. For the CDR3, the DNA is TGTGCCAGCAGCCAAGACAGGGGTAGAGGCTACACCTTC. Protein sequence: CASSQDRGRGYTF. The full variable domain, with the rest looked up from reference TRBV11-2 and TRBJ1-2, is EAGVAQSPRYKIIEKRQSVAFWCNPISGHATLYWYQQILGQGPKLLIQFQNNGVVDDSQLPKDRFSAERLKGVDSTLKIQPAKLEDSAVYLCASSQDRGRGYTFGSGTRLTVV.

The chain combines TRBV5-8 with TRBJ2-3; TRBD1 matches at 7 bases. The germline gives CDR1 SGHTS, CDR2 YDEGEE. The CDR3 totals 15 residues. Trimming removed 5 bases from V and 4 bases from J; junction bases left unmatched: 10. The CDR3 region has the DNA TGTGCCAGCAGAACGACAGGGTATAGATCAGATACGCAGTATTTT. It specifies CASRTTGYRSDTQYF.